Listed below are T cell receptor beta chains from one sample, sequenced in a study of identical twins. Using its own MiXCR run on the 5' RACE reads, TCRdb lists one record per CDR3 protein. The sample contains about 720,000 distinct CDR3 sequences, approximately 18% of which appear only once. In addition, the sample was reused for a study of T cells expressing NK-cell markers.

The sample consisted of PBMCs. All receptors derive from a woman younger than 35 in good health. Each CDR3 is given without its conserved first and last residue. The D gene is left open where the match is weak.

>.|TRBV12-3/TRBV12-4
ASSLTTLYGYT
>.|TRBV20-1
SAQQLGVEAF
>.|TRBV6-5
ASSSREFYEQY
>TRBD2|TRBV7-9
ASSFWTSGRSEQY
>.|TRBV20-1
SARLASHYGYT
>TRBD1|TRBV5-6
ASSRWDRSTEQY
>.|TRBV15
ATSRNGVYEQY
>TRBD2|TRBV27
ASSLLLAGGTNEQF
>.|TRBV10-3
AISEPLGASSNTGELF
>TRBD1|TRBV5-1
ASSPGDRVYGYT
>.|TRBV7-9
ASSFKVNEQF
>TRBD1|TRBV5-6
ASSFSGTGDYEQY
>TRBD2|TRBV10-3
AISESDSGRSYNEQF
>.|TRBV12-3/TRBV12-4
ASSLWWDNSPLH
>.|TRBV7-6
ASSLEGRLISPLH
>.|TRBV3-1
ASSDQGLDTQY
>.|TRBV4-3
ASSQALGADIQY
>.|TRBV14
ASSQGWLEETQY
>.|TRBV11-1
ASSQIRRGSIRNTDTQY
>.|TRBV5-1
ASSFPSADEQF
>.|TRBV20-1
SAGGMTDTQY
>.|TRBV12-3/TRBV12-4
ASTPPGHYGYT
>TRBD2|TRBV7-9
ATPTGTSGVNEQF
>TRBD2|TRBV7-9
ASSSRTSRSGELF
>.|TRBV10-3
AIRPSLRQSTDTQY
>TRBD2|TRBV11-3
ASSPQLAGPNEQF